This T cell receptor beta chain was obtained from a study of CD8 T cells in ankylosing spondylitis. This clonotype appeared many times. Its antigen remains unknown. Whole-study results and caveats: A motif of seven or eight highly homologous TCR beta variants was seen as apparently characteristic of ankylosing spondylitis blood.

V was trimmed by 3 bases and J by 10 bases, leaving 12 bases between them. The CDR3 contains 13 residues. Germline V gene data show CDR1 as MGHDK and CDR2 as SYGVNS. Quantitative 5'-RACE with molecular barcodes produced the TCR beta libraries. TCRdb reprocessed the 5' RACE reads via MiXCR and lists one record per CDR3 protein. The table has more than 400,000 distinct CDR3 sequences, approximately 5% seen once. The sample was blood, either unsorted or a sorted T cell fraction (not recorded which). The sequence came from a male donor with ankylosing spondylitis. J is TRBJ1-4 and V is TRBV25-1; D unresolved. CDR3 residues: CASSEAGSGKLFF. CDR3 in DNA: TGTGCCAGCAGTGAGGCAGGATCAGGAAAACTGTTTTTT.